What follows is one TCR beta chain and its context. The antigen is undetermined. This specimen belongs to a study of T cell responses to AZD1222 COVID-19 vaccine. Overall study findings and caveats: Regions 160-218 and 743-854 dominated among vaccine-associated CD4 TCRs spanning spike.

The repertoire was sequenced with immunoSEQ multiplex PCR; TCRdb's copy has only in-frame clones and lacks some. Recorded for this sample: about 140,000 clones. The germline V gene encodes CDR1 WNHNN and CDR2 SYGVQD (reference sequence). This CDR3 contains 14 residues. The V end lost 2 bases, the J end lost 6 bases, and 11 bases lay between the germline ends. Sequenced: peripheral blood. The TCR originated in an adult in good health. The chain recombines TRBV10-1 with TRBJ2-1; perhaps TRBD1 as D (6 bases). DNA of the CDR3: TGCGCCAGCAGTGAGCTGGACAGCTGCAATGAGCAGTTCTTC. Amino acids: CASSELDSCNEQFF.